Following are 5 T cell receptor beta chains from one sample sequenced in a study of CD8+ T cells in alopecia areata. Treatment specified: oral pan-JAK inhibitor, 5-10 mg twice daily. Sequencing used cDNA as its template, made by extracting RNA and reverse transcribing it. Sequencing was performed with immunoSEQ multiplex PCR; in TCRdb, only in-frame clones are kept and a portion is missing. In the table there are about 200,000 clones, roughly two fifths of which are singletons. The sample consisted of CD4+ T cells sorted from blood, taken at roughly week 30, from a patient treated with tofacitinib. These receptors all come from a human donor with alopecia areata.

The CDR3 protein is CAWSGGLSYEQYF. The CDR3 bases are TGTGCCTGGAGCGGCGGCCTCTCCTACGAGCAGTACTTC. The gene calls are TRBV30 and TRBJ2-7; D ambiguous. The CDR3 runs to 13 residues. Trimming left V 3 bases short and J 0 bases short, with 9 bases between. Germline lookup yields CDR1 GTSNPN and CDR2 SVGIG (reference sequence). The whole variable domain, remainder taken from reference TRBV30 and TRBJ2-7, is SQTIHQWPATLVQPVGSPLSLECTVEGTSNPNLYWYRQAAGRGLQLLFYSVGIGQISSEVPQNLSASRPQDRQFILSSKKLLLSDSGFYLCAWSGGLSYEQYFGPGTRLTVT.

CDR3 sequence: CAWSSAWDQPQHF. The DNA of the CDR3 is TGTGCCTGGAGTAGTGCCTGGGACCAGCCCCAGCATTTT. This chain uses TRBV30 with TRBJ1-5, with a weak D call TRBD1 (5 bases). The CDR3 loop spans 13 amino acids. Germline-derived CDR1 and CDR2 are GTSNPN and SVGIG (reference sequence). The ends were cut back, 2 bases at V and 7 bases at J, with 12 bases in the middle.

In its sample, this clone was seen a few times. The chain carries TRBV6-6 and TRBJ2-7, with 9 bases fitting TRBD1. Germline V lookup: CDR1 MNHNY, CDR2 SVGAGI (reference sequence). The CDR3 is 14 amino acids. V dropped 5 bases and J dropped 3; count of bases not matched to a gene: 5. CDR3 sequence reads: CASSNRDRVYEQYF. CDR3 sequence (DNA): TGTGCCAGCAGTAACCGGGACAGGGTCTACGAGCAGTACTTC.

This clone was observed a few times. The chain employs TRBV6-6 and TRBJ1-1, with D possibly TRBD1 on 5 matching bases. V shed 5 bases and J shed 7 bases, with 17 bases lying between them. Germline V gene data show CDR1 as MNHNY and CDR2 as SVGAGI (reference sequence). The CDR3 runs to 14 residues. For the CDR3, the DNA is TGTGCCAGCAGTCGAGACGGGGGAACTGGTGAAGCTTTCTTT. Translating gives CASSRDGGTGEAFF.

The chain combines TRBV5-6 with TRBJ2-4; 7 bases fit TRBD1. The germline V gene encodes CDR1 SGHDT and CDR2 YYEEEE. CDR3 size: 15 residues. J was trimmed by 3 bases and V by 0 bases; bases with no gene match: 3. CDR3 coding DNA: TGTGCCAGCAGCTTGGAGGGACAGCTCAAAAACATTCAGTACTTC. Residues: CASSLEGQLKNIQYF.